The next 25 T cell receptor beta chains were all read from a single sample in a study of patients and donors after allogeneic stem cell transplantation (dated by TCRdb to 2018 to 2021). Libraries came from RT-PCR. The sequencing machine was a NextSeq 550. In TCRdb, the public reads were trimmed at Q25 with fastp and aligned with MiXCR, with productive beta chains retained. Each entry merges the rows of one CDR3 protein and shows their most common DNA and genes. This sample gives about a million distinct CDR3 sequences in total; roughly 18% of them show up just once. Roughly 6.4% of the sample belongs to the ten largest clones. Sequencing was carried out using blood, either unsorted or a sorted T cell fraction (not recorded which). All receptors come from a human donor who was either an allogeneic HSCT recipient or a stem cell or donor lymphocyte infusion donor (not recorded which). It is not recorded whose cells these are; they may come from a transplant donor.

This clonotype was found a few times. This chain uses TRBV7-2 with TRBJ1-1, with TRBD1 matching over 7 bases. The V gene end was trimmed by 5 bases and the J gene end by 4 bases; junction bases not matched to a gene: 10. The CDR3 extends over 15 amino acids. The V gene's germline CDR1 is SGHTA and CDR2 FQGNSA. This CDR3 is CASSLETGRRTEAFF. The DNA for the CDR3 is TGTGCCAGCAGCCTCGAGACAGGGCGGCGCACTGAAGCTTTCTTT.

V and J are TRBV4-1 and TRBJ2-4; D unresolved. V dropped 4 bases and J dropped 8 bases, with 24 bases sitting between them. The CDR3 has 17 residues. Per the germline V gene, CDR1 is MGHRA and CDR2 is YSYEKL. CDR3 DNA: TGCGCCAGCAGCCCCCAAGGCCTATCACAAAACCCCTACATTCAGTACTTC. It translates to CASSPQGLSQNPYIQYF.

This clonotype was seen at least ten times. The V call is TRBV10-3, the J call TRBJ1-1, with D possibly TRBD1 on 5 matching bases. V lost 0 bases to trimming and J lost 7 bases, with 12 bases between them. Germline V gene sequence: CDR1 ENHRY, CDR2 SYGVKD. The CDR3 runs to 14 residues. CDR3 region: CAISESWGSYEAFF. CDR3 DNA: TGTGCCATCAGTGAGTCGTGGGGCAGTTATGAAGCTTTCTTT.

The chain combines TRBV5-1 with TRBJ2-5, with D possibly TRBD2 on 6 matching bases. The CDR3 runs to 16 residues. V lost 5 bases to trimming and J lost 5 bases, with 22 bases between them. CDR1 SGHRS and CDR2 YFSETQ come from the germline V gene. DNA of the CDR3: TGCGCCAGCAGTCAATCTCCGGGGGAGCCGGGGGAGACCCAGTACTTC. This gives the protein CASSQSPGEPGETQYF.

This clonotype was seen repeatedly, ten times or more. The V gene is TRBV10-3, the J gene TRBJ2-5, with D possibly being TRBD2 (6 bases). This CDR3 spans 13 amino acids. Trimming removed 6 bases at V and 3 bases at J, with 11 bases between. Per germline, CDR1 ENHRY and CDR2 SYGVKD. CDR3 DNA sequence: TGTGCCATCAGGGAGGGCAGAAAAGAGACCCAGTACTTC. Translation: CAIREGRKETQYF.

The chain links TRBV20-1 to TRBJ2-7; perhaps TRBD2 as D (6 bases). Per germline, CDR1 DFQATT and CDR2 SNEGSKA (reference sequence). V was clipped by 5 bases and J by 0 bases, with 14 bases between them. The CDR3 length is 14 residues. CDR3 DNA: TGCAGTGCTGACGAAGACGGGAGCTCCTACGAGCAGTACTTC. Amino acid sequence: CSADEDGSSYEQYF.

In this sample, this clonotype turned up a few times. This chain uses TRBV7-9 with TRBJ2-3, with a weak D call TRBD2 (6 bases). The CDR3 has 16 residues. The V end lost 5 bases, the J end lost 1 base, and 16 bases lay between the germline ends. Germline CDR1 is SEHNR and CDR2 is FQNEAQ (reference sequence). In DNA, the CDR3 is TGTGCCAGCAGCCGGGGACTCCTAGGAGGCACAGATACGCAGTATTTT. This codes for CASSRGLLGGTDTQYF.

In its sample, this clonotype was seen a few times. The V gene is TRBV5-1, the J gene TRBJ2-3, with 9 bases aligning to TRBD2. After removal of 1 base from V and 5 bases from J, the junction contained 8 bases not matched to a gene. The CDR3 runs to 16 residues. In germline, CDR1 is SGHRS, CDR2 YFSETQ. For the CDR3, the DNA is TGCGCCAGCAGCTTGCTATTAGCGGGAGTTTTAGATACGCAGTATTTT. It translates to CASSLLLAGVLDTQYF.

This clonotype appeared a few times. The chain carries TRBV29-1 and TRBJ2-2, with D perhaps being TRBD1 or TRBD2 (5 bases each). The germline V gene has CDR1 SQVTM and CDR2 ANQGSEA. CDR3 size: 13 residues. Trimming took off 4 bases at V and 5 bases at J, with 11 bases between the two ends. CDR3 sequence: CSVGGEGTGELFF. In DNA, the CDR3 is TGCAGCGTTGGAGGGGAAGGTACCGGGGAGCTGTTTTTT.

This clonotype has a handful of counts. The rearrangement links TRBV20-1 to TRBJ2-7; 11 bases map to TRBD2. The CDR3 has 12 amino acids. CDR1 and CDR2 from the germline V gene are DFQATT and SNEGSKA (reference sequence). Losses at the gene ends were 3 bases for V and 6 bases for J; bases not matched to a gene: 1. Here the CDR3 DNA reads TGCAGTGCTAGGACTAGCGGGATCGAGCAGTACTTC. Protein sequence: CSARTSGIEQYF.

The rearrangement links TRBV27 to TRBJ2-7; possibly TRBD1 or TRBD2 for D (5 bases each). Trimming left V 4 bases short and J 3 bases short, with 16 bases between. This CDR3 region has 15 residues. The germline V gene encodes CDR1 MNHEY and CDR2 SMNVEV (reference sequence). The CDR3, as DNA: TGTGCCAGCAGTTCCGCAGGGAGTCTATACTACGAGCAGTACTTC. Translated, it gives CASSSAGSLYYEQYF.

The chain uses TRBV29-1 and TRBJ1-1; 7 nucleotides agree with TRBD1. This CDR3 region has 15 residues. Unmatched junction bases numbered 13, after V lost 7 bases and J lost 2 bases. Looked up from germline, CDR1 is SQVTM and CDR2 is ANQGSEA. The CDR3 sequence is CSADVQGRVNTEAFF. CDR3 DNA: TGCAGCGCAGACGTACAGGGGAGGGTTAACACTGAAGCTTTCTTT.

This clonotype was seen only a few times. The chain couples TRBV5-1 to TRBJ2-3; no clear D gene. V was trimmed by 6 bases and J by 2 bases, leaving 16 bases between them. Germline CDR1 is SGHRS and CDR2 is YFSETQ. The CDR3 length is 15 residues. This CDR3 is CASTSSLPSTDTQYF. The CDR3 DNA reads as TGCGCCAGCACCTCTAGTTTGCCATCCACAGATACGCAGTATTTT.

The chain couples TRBV7-8 to TRBJ1-1, with 9 bases matching TRBD1. Germline CDR1 reads SGHVS; CDR2 reads FQNEAQ. The length of the CDR3 is 16 residues. The V gene end was trimmed by 3 bases and the J gene end by 1 base; junction bases not matched to a gene: 6. The CDR3 loop is CASSFWTGDRNTEAFF. CDR3 nucleotides: TGTGCCAGCAGCTTCTGGACAGGGGATAGGAACACTGAAGCTTTCTTT.

V gene TRBV20-1 combines with J gene TRBJ2-1; TRBD2 agrees at 7 bases. This CDR3 comprises 12 residues. Germline trimming cut 5 bases from V and 3 bases from J; bases unmatched to any gene: 1. Germline CDR1 is DFQATT and CDR2 is SNEGSKA (reference sequence). CDR3: CSACGSYNEQFF. Written as DNA, the CDR3 is TGCAGTGCTTGCGGGAGCTACAATGAGCAGTTCTTC.

V and J are TRBV30 and TRBJ1-3, with TRBD1 as a possible D gene (5 bases). The germline V gene encodes CDR1 GTSNPN and CDR2 SVGIG (reference sequence). The CDR3 has 12 residues. V was trimmed by 6 bases and J by 4 bases, leaving 10 bases between them. CDR3: CACGAGGNTIYF. For the CDR3, the DNA is TGTGCCTGCGGGGCAGGAGGAAACACCATATATTTT.

The chain combines TRBV5-6 with TRBJ2-7, with D uncertain. Germline assignment: CDR1 SGHDT and CDR2 YYEEEE. The CDR3 runs 13 residues. V lost 1 base to trimming and J lost 3 bases, with 8 bases between them. CDR3 nucleotide sequence: TGTGCCAGCAGCTTGTTTAAGAACTACGAGCAGTACTTC. This gives the protein CASSLFKNYEQYF.

A remark on this clonotype: One end of the junction does not line up with germline, which may come from a read error. V usage is TRBV7-9 and J usage is TRBJ2-1; unclear D gene. The CDR3 contains 13 residues. Germline V CDR1 and CDR2: SEHNR, FQNEAQ (reference sequence). Here the CDR3 reads CASRSEVAHPPFF. The CDR3 region has the DNA TGTGCCAGCCGGAGCGAGGTAGCCCACCCCCCTTTTTTC. Full variable domain (remainder filled in from reference TRBV7-9 and TRBJ2-1): DTGVSQNPRHKITKRGQNVTFRCDPISEHNRLYWYRQTLGQGPEFLTYFQNEAQLEKSRLLSDRFSAERPKGSFSTLEIQRTEQGDSAMYLCASRSEVAHPPFFGPGTRLTVL.

This clonotype has only a few counts. This chain uses TRBV7-9 with TRBJ2-7; weak D call: TRBD2 (5 bases). CDR3 length: 15 amino acids. The V end lost 0 bases, the J end lost 6 bases, and 15 bases lay between the germline ends. CDR1 is SEHNR, CDR2 FQNEAQ, per germline (reference sequence). CDR3 in DNA: TGTGCCAGCAGCTTAGCGCTAACCGGGGTGGGCGAGCAGTACTTC. Translating it yields CASSLALTGVGEQYF.

The rearrangement uses TRBV20-1 and TRBJ1-1; TRBD1 matches 7 bases. Germline CDR1 and CDR2: DFQATT and SNEGSKA (reference sequence). The V and J ends lost 3 bases and 4 bases, in that order; junction bases with no gene match: 8. CDR3 length: 14 amino acids. For the CDR3, the DNA is TGCAGTGCTAGCCGGAGACAGGGTGTCACTGAAGCTTTCTTT. Protein sequence: CSASRRQGVTEAFF.

V usage is TRBV24-1 and J usage is TRBJ2-7; no reliable D call. V was cut by 4 bases and J by 3 bases, with 9 bases left in between. Looked up from germline, CDR1 is KGHDR and CDR2 is SFDVKD. The CDR3 is made up of 13 amino acids. The CDR3 DNA is TGTGCCACCAGTGAGGCGGCCAACTACGAGCAGTACTTC. This encodes CATSEAANYEQYF.

This clonotype was detected a few times. V gene TRBV7-6 combines with J gene TRBJ1-2; possible D gene TRBD1, 5 bases. Trimming pared 1 base from V and 8 bases from J, leaving 11 bases between. CDR1 SGHVS and CDR2 FNYEAQ come from the germline V gene. CDR3 size: 13 residues. CDR3 residues: CASSLGPRAGYTF. CDR3 sequence (DNA): TGTGCCAGCAGCTTAGGTCCCAGGGCCGGCTACACCTTC. Filled out from reference TRBV7-6 and TRBJ1-2, the complete variable domain reads GAGVSQSPRYKVTKRGQDVALRCDPISGHVSLYWYRQALGQGPEFLTYFNYEAQQDKSGLPNDRFSAERPEGSISTLTIQRTEQRDSAMYRCASSLGPRAGYTFGSGTRLTVV.

This clonotype was picked up many times. The chain employs TRBV4-2 and TRBJ2-2; TRBD2 is a possible D gene (5 bases). Trimming cost V 1 base and J 0 bases, with 6 bases left between them. CDR3 length equals 15 residues. Germline V gives CDR1 LGHNA, CDR2 YNFKEQ. This chain's CDR3 is CASSQAGTNTGELFF. The CDR3, as DNA: TGTGCCAGCAGCCAAGCCGGGACGAACACCGGGGAGCTGTTTTTT.

J is TRBJ2-7 and V is TRBV2, with TRBD1 matching over 9 bases. The CDR3 runs 17 residues. V lost 0 bases to trimming and J lost 6 bases; unmatched junction nucleotides: 12. In germline, CDR1 is SNHLY, CDR2 FYNNEI. CDR3 protein: CASSEARSGQGSFEQYF. In DNA, the CDR3 is TGTGCCAGCAGTGAAGCGCGGTCAGGACAGGGGTCTTTCGAGCAGTACTTC.

V gene TRBV10-3 combines with J gene TRBJ2-1, with 8 bases that match TRBD2. V lost 6 bases and J lost 8; bases outside the gene matches: 9. The CDR3 runs to 14 residues. Germline values: CDR1 ENHRY, CDR2 SYGVKD. CDR3 in amino acids: CAIREPGAGDEQFF. The CDR3 region has the DNA TGTGCCATCAGGGAGCCCGGAGCGGGAGATGAGCAGTTCTTC.